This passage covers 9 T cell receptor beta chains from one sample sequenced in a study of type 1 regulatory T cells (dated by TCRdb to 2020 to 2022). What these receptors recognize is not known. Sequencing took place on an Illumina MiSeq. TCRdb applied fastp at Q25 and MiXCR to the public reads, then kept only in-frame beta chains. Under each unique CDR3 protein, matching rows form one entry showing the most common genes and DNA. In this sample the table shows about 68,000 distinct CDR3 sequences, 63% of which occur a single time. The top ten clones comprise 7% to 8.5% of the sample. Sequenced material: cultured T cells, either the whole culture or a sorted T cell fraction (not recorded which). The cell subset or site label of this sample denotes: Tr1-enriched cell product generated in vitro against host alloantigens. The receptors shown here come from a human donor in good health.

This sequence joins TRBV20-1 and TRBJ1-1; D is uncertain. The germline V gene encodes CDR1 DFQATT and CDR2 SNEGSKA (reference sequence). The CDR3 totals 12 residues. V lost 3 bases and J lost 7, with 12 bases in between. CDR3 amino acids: CSASQTGIEAFF. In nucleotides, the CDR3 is TGCAGTGCTAGCCAGACGGGGATTGAAGCTTTCTTT.

CDR3 region: CASSLAGINEKLFF. CDR3 coding DNA: TGCGCCAGCAGCTTGGCAGGGATTAATGAAAAACTGTTTTTT. The chain carries TRBV5-1 and TRBJ1-4; perhaps TRBD1 as D (5 bases). This CDR3 has 14 residues. CDR1 is SGHRS, CDR2 YFSETQ, per germline. Trimming took 0 bases from V and 4 from J, leaving 7 bases between them.

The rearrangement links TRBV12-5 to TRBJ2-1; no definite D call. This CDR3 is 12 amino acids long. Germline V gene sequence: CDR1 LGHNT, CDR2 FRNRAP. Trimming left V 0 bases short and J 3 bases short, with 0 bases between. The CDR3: CASGLVYNEQFF. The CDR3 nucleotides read TGTGCTAGTGGTTTGGTCTACAATGAGCAGTTCTTC.

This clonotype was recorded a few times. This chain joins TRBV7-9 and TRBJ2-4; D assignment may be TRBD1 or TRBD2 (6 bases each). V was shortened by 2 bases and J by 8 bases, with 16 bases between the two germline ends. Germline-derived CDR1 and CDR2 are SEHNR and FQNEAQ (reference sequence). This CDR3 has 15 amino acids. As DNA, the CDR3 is TGTGCCAGCAGCTTATCGCGTGGAGGGGGAGACATTCAGTACTTC. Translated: CASSLSRGGGDIQYF. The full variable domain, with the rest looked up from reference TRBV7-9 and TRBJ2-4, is DTGVSQNPRHKITKRGQNVTFRCDPISEHNRLYWYRQTLGQGPEFLTYFQNEAQLEKSRLLSDRFSAERPKGSFSTLEIQRTEQGDSAMYLCASSLSRGGGDIQYFGAGTRLSVL.

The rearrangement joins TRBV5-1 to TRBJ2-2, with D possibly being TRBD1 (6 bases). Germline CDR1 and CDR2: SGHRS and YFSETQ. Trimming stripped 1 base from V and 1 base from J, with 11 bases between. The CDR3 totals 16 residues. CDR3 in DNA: TGCGCCAGCAGCTTGAGCGACAGGCTGAACACCGGGGAGCTGTTTTTT. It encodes CASSLSDRLNTGELFF. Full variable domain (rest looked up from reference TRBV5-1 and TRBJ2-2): KAGVTQTPRYLIKTRGQQVTLSCSPISGHRSVSWYQQTPGQGLQFLFEYFSETQRNKGNFPGRFSGRQFSNSRSEMNVSTLELGDSALYLCASSLSDRLNTGELFFGEGSRLTVL.

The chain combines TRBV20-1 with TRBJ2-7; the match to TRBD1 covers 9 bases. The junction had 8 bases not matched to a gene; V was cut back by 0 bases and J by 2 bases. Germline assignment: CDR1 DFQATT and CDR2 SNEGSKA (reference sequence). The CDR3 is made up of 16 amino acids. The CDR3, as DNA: TGCAGTGCTAGAGATCACGGGACAGGGAGCCCCTACGAGCAGTACTTC. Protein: CSARDHGTGSPYEQYF.

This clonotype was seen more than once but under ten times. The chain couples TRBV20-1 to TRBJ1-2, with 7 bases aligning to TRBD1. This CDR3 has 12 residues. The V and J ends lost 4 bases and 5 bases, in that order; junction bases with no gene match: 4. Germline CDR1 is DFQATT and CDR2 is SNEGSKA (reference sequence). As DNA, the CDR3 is TGCAGTGCTACACAGGGGAGTTATGGCTACACCTTC. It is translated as CSATQGSYGYTF.

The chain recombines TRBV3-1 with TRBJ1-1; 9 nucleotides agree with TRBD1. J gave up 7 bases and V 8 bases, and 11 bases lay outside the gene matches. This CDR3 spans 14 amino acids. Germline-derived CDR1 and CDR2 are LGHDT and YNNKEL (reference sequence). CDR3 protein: CASVPGTGWNEAFF. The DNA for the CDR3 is TGTGCCAGCGTCCCGGGGACAGGGTGGAATGAAGCTTTCTTT.

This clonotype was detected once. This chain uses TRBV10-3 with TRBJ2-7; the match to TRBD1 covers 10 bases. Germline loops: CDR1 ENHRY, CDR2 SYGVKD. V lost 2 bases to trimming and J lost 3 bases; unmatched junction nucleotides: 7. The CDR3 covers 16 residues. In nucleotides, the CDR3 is TGTGCCATCAGTGAGCTACGTCGGGACAGGGGCTACGAGCAGTACTTC. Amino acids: CAISELRRDRGYEQYF.